The 10 T cell receptor beta chains listed next were all sequenced from one sample in a study of monozygotic twins with inflammatory bowel disease. From its re-call of the 5' RACE reads, TCRdb lists each CDR3 protein once, without DNA. This table holds over 350,000 distinct CDR3 sequences. Source material: blood. The receptors come from a human donor with ulcerative colitis or Crohn's disease, or a healthy co-twin of an affected twin (not recorded which).

The CDR3 protein is CASSLNSGGWYEQYF. The chain uses TRBV12-3 or TRBV12-4 and TRBJ2-7; there is no DNA to check the TCRdb D call of TRBD2. The CDR3 consists of 15 residues.

The chain links TRBV4-3 to TRBJ1-4. The CDR3 loop spans 14 amino acids. In germline, CDR1 is LGHNA, CDR2 YSLEER. CDR3 in amino acids: CASSQDLENEKLFF.

The V and J genes are TRBV27 and TRBJ2-3; with no DNA, the TCRdb D assignment of TRBD2 cannot be verified. The CDR3 loop spans 17 amino acids. Looked up from germline, CDR1 is MNHEY and CDR2 is SMNVEV (reference sequence). CDR3 protein: CASSFQRLSPETDTQYF.

The gene calls are TRBV5-1 and TRBJ2-1. The CDR3 runs 17 residues. Germline values: CDR1 SGHRS, CDR2 YFSETQ. The CDR3 sequence is CASSFRPQSSSYNEQFF.

V and J are TRBV7-2 and TRBJ2-1. Germline CDR1 and CDR2: SGHTA and FQGNSA. CDR3 size: 15 residues. The CDR3 here is CASSLGPSSYNEQFF.

The rearrangement links TRBV7-2 to TRBJ2-7; the TRBD2 assignment by TCRdb is unverifiable without DNA. This CDR3 contains 16 residues. CDR1 is SGHTA and CDR2 is FQGNSA in the germline V gene. CDR3 loop: CASRPPATGFMGEQYF.

The CDR3: CASSGRNVLSNIQYF. V is TRBV19 and J is TRBJ2-4. The CDR3 runs 15 residues. From germline, CDR1 is LNHDA and CDR2 SQIVND (reference sequence).

The rearrangement joins TRBV5-1 to TRBJ2-7; TCRdb outputs TRBD1, but without DNA this stays unchecked. The CDR3 spans 15 residues. CDR1 and CDR2 (germline): SGHRS, YFSETQ. CDR3 amino acids: CASSQETGVAYEQYF.

This rearrangement joins TRBV7-6 to TRBJ1-1; TCRdb selects TRBD1, and the lack of DNA leaves this call unchecked. Looked up from germline, CDR1 is SGHVS and CDR2 is FNYEAQ. This CDR3 has 17 residues. The CDR3 protein is CASSLGGLGQGGTEAFF.

The rearrangement uses TRBV10-3 and TRBJ2-7; TCRdb lists TRBD1, though no DNA is available to test this call. CDR3 length equals 12 residues. CDR1 ENHRY and CDR2 SYGVKD come from the germline V gene. The CDR3 protein is CAARGTAYEQYF.